This T cell receptor beta chain derives from a study of shared clonotypes between healthy human individuals. Findings of the study overall: Non-shared clonotypes showed lower generation probabilities than clonotypes common to all four donors. Despite large depth, sorted-subset datasets appeared incompletely sequenced.

On this clone itself: Its antigen is not identified.

Germline loops: CDR1 ENHRY, CDR2 SYGVKD. Trimming shortened V by 2 bases and J by 7 bases, and 15 bases separated the two germline ends. CDR3 length: 15 amino acids. Genomic DNA per cell subset filled all wells of several immunoSEQ plates. In the study's own analysis: Sequence data from immunoSEQ were junction-only and lacked quality scores; consequently, filtering differed. Sequencing was performed with immunoSEQ multiplex PCR; in TCRdb, only in-frame clones are kept and a portion is missing. Clone size and V and J calls were adopted from that table, with D and trimming inferred from the DNA. This table holds approximately 700,000 clones, about 80% found once.

The chain is built from TRBV10-3 and TRBJ1-5, with a possible D match to TRBD1 (6 bases). The sequenced sample consisted of memory CD4+ T cells sorted from blood. Subset indicated: CD45RA-negative fraction. This clonotype originated in a woman aged 30 to 39 in good health. For the CDR3, the DNA is TGTGCCATCAGTGAGGACAGGTCCCGAAGCCAGCCCCAGCATTTT. It codes for CAISEDRSRSQPQHF.